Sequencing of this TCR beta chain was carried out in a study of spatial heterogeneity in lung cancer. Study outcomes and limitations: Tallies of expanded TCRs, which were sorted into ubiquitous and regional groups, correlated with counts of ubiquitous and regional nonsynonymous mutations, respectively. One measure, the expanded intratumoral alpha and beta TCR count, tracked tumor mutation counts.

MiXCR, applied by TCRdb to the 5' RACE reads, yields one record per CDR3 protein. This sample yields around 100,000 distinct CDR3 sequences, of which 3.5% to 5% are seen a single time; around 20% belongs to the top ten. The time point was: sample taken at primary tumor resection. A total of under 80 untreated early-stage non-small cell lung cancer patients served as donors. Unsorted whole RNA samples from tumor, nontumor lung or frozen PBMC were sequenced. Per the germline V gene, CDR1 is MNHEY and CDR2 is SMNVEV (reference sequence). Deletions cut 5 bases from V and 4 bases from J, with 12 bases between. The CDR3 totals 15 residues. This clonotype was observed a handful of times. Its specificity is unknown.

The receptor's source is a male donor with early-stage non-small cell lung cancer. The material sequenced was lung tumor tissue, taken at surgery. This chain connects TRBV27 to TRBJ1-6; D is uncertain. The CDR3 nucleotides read TGTGCCAGCAGTCGGGAGTCGAGATATAATTCACCCCTCCACTTT. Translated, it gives CASSRESRYNSPLHF.